The next 28 T cell receptor beta chains were all read from a single sample in a study of CD8 T cells in Susac syndrome. cDNA came from about 0.46 to 1 ug RNA primed by random hexamers. One entry per CDR3 protein results from TCRdb running MiXCR on the immunoSEQ multiplex PCR reads. The sample has 400,000 to 550,000 distinct CDR3 sequences; more than 80% are singletons. The sequencing input was CD8+ T cells from PBMCs. All receptors come from a human donor with multiple sclerosis.

The chain is built from TRBV4-2 and TRBJ2-5; TRBD2 agrees at 7 bases. From germline, CDR1 is LGHNA and CDR2 YNFKEQ. V was clipped by 4 bases and J by 5 bases; unmatched bases: 10. The CDR3 loop spans 15 amino acids. The DNA of the CDR3 is TGTGCCAGCAGCCTGACTAGCCGAGAGGGGGAGACCCAGTACTTC. Amino acids: CASSLTSREGETQYF.

The rearrangement uses TRBV27 and TRBJ1-1; D unclear. Between the trimmed V and J ends, which lost 10 bases and 3 bases, there was a span of 9 bases. CDR3 length: 11 amino acids. The germline V gene encodes CDR1 MNHEY and CDR2 SMNVEV (reference sequence). CDR3 DNA: TGTGCCACTATAACTCACACTGAAGCTTTCTTT. Translated: CATITHTEAFF.

The chain employs TRBV13 and TRBJ1-2, with TRBD1 identical over 9 bases. Germline loops: CDR1 PRHDT, CDR2 FYEKMQ (reference sequence). The CDR3 sequence is 16 residues long. V shed 5 bases, J shed 5 bases, and the junction held 12 bases outside the gene matches. The CDR3 nucleotides read TGTGCCAGCAGCCTGGGACAGGGAGTGTCAGATTATGGCTACACCTTC. Its protein product is CASSLGQGVSDYGYTF.

This chain connects TRBV7-9 to TRBJ1-2; D uncertain. Germline V CDR1 and CDR2: SEHNR, FQNEAQ (reference sequence). Trimming removed 5 bases at V and 2 bases at J, with 12 bases between. The CDR3 covers 14 residues. The CDR3 DNA reads TGTGCCAGCAGCAATCGAGATCCAAACTATGGCTACACCTTC. It is translated as CASSNRDPNYGYTF.

The chain combines TRBV4-1 with TRBJ1-3; D might be TRBD1 (5 bases). Per germline, CDR1 MGHRA and CDR2 YSYEKL. V lost 0 bases, J lost 0 bases, and 9 bases lay in between. The CDR3 consists of 16 residues. The CDR3 sequence: CASSQEDSPSGNTIYF. For the CDR3, the DNA is TGCGCCAGCAGCCAAGAAGACAGCCCCTCTGGAAACACCATATATTTT.

The V call is TRBV3-1, the J call TRBJ1-1; 9 positions match TRBD1. This CDR3 is 15 amino acids long. After removal of 3 bases from V and 6 bases from J, the junction contained 8 bases not matched to a gene. CDR1 is LGHDT and CDR2 is YNNKEL in the germline V gene (reference sequence). CDR3 region: CASSHTGGVFSEAFF. In DNA, the CDR3 is TGTGCCAGCAGCCATACAGGGGGCGTATTCTCTGAAGCTTTCTTT. Supplemented by reference TRBV3-1 and TRBJ1-1, the full variable domain reads DTAVSQTPKYLVTQMGNDKSIKCEQNLGHDTMYWYKQDSKKFLKIMFSYNNKELIINETVPNRFSPKSPDKAHLNLHINSLELGDSAVYFCASSHTGGVFSEAFFGQGTRLTVV.

This clonotype was counted once. The genes are TRBV13 and TRBJ2-2, with TRBD1 matching 8 bases. V was clipped by 4 bases and J by 3 bases; unmatched bases: 4. The CDR3 consists of 15 residues. Germline V gene sequence: CDR1 PRHDT, CDR2 FYEKMQ (reference sequence). In DNA, the CDR3 is TGTGCCAGCAGCTGGGGGACAGGACACACCGGGGAGCTGTTTTTT. This sequence encodes CASSWGTGHTGELFF. Based on the CDR3 plus reference TRBV13 and TRBJ2-2, the full variable domain is AAGVIQSPRHLIKEKRETATLKCYPIPRHDTVYWYQQGPGQDPQFLISFYEKMQSDKGSIPDRFSAQQFSDYHSELNMSSLELGDSALYFCASSWGTGHTGELFFGEGSRLTVL.

The gene calls are TRBV5-6 and TRBJ2-1; D gene uncertain. The CDR3 contains 17 residues. Germline V gene data show CDR1 as SGHDT and CDR2 as YYEEEE. The V end lost 4 bases, the J end lost 0 bases, and 17 bases lay between the germline ends. The chain's CDR3 is CASSQRWTESSYNEQFF. CDR3 in DNA: TGTGCCAGCAGCCAACGATGGACCGAAAGCTCCTACAATGAGCAGTTCTTC.

The chain employs TRBV29-1 and TRBJ2-7, with 7 bases aligning to TRBD2. V trimming: 3 bases; J trimming: 3 bases; junction bases outside the gene matches: 11. The CDR3 spans 15 residues. In germline, CDR1 is SQVTM, CDR2 ANQGSEA. The CDR3 nucleotides are TGCAGCGTTGATCGGGGGGAGGGGTCGGGCTACGAGCAGTACTTC. It translates to CSVDRGEGSGYEQYF.

This clonotype appeared a single time. The chain carries TRBV6-1 and TRBJ2-1; 9 bases line up with TRBD2. The CDR3 covers 14 residues. The J segment lost 4 bases and the V segment lost 10 bases, leaving 8 bases of the junction unmatched. Germline V lookup: CDR1 MNHNS, CDR2 SASEGT. The CDR3 DNA follows: TGTGCCACCAGAAGACTAGCGGATTACAATGAGCAGTTCTTC. This sequence encodes CATRRLADYNEQFF.

This clonotype turned up a few times. In DNA, the CDR3 is TGTGCCAGCGTAAGGGGTTACGAGCAGTACTTC. Its protein product is CASVRGYEQYF. This chain uses TRBV10-3 with TRBJ2-7; D may be TRBD1 (5 bases). CDR1 ENHRY and CDR2 SYGVKD come from the germline V gene. There are 11 residues in the CDR3. V gave up 10 bases and J gave up 4 bases, with 11 bases separating them.

The V call is TRBV28, the J call TRBJ2-7, with D maybe TRBD2 (5 bases). The ends were cut back, 2 bases at V and 2 bases at J, with 16 bases in the middle. Germline CDR1 and CDR2: MDHEN and SYDVKM. The CDR3 is 16 residues long. This chain's CDR3 is CASSLDANHGTYEQYF. For the CDR3, the DNA is TGTGCCAGCAGTTTAGATGCGAATCACGGGACCTACGAGCAGTACTTC. Looking up the rest from reference TRBV28 and TRBJ2-7 gives the full variable domain: DVKVTQSSRYLVKRTGEKVFLECVQDMDHENMFWYRQDPGLGLRLIYFSYDVKMKEKGDIPEGYSVSREKKERFSLILESASTNQTSMYLCASSLDANHGTYEQYFGPGTRLTVT.

This sequence joins TRBV27 and TRBJ2-7; 7 positions match TRBD1. CDR1 and CDR2 (germline): MNHEY, SMNVEV (reference sequence). V trimming: 3 bases; J trimming: 0 bases; junction bases outside the gene matches: 2. The CDR3 is made up of 14 amino acids. The chain's CDR3 is CASSLGTVSYEQYF. DNA for the CDR3: TGTGCCAGCAGTTTGGGGACAGTCTCCTACGAGCAGTACTTC.

The chain recombines TRBV4-1 with TRBJ2-1; D perhaps matches TRBD2 (5 bases). CDR3 length equals 16 residues. Trimming removed 3 bases at V and 4 bases at J, with 16 bases between. CDR1 MGHRA and CDR2 YSYEKL come from the germline V gene. The CDR3 sequence is CASSHGRTEDYNEQFF. As DNA, the CDR3 is TGCGCCAGCAGCCATGGCCGGACTGAGGATTACAATGAGCAGTTCTTC.

The chain employs TRBV4-1 and TRBJ2-3, with TRBD2 matching 14 bases. The CDR3 length is 21 residues. Germline-derived CDR1 and CDR2 are MGHRA and YSYEKL. Germline trimming cut 3 bases from V and 3 bases from J; bases unmatched to any gene: 17. In DNA form, the CDR3 reads TGCGCCAGCAGCCACGGTGGACTAGCGGGGGGCCCATCCCTATGGACAGATACGCAGTATTTT. Amino acid sequence: CASSHGGLAGGPSLWTDTQYF.

This sequence joins TRBV12-3 or TRBV12-4 and TRBJ2-5, with D possibly matching TRBD1 (5 bases). Trimming removed 4 bases at V and 0 bases at J, with 12 bases between. The CDR3 covers 15 residues. CDR3: CASSSRRQHQETQYF. CDR3 nucleotide sequence: TGTGCCAGCAGTTCCAGGAGACAGCACCAAGAGACCCAGTACTTC.

This clonotype was counted a few times. This chain uses TRBV6-2 or TRBV6-3 with TRBJ2-2, with 8 nucleotides matching TRBD1. The CDR3 is 13 residues long. Germline V lookup: CDR1 MNHEY, CDR2 SVGEGT. V dropped 6 bases and J dropped 6; count of bases not matched to a gene: 3. CDR3 sequence (DNA): TGTGCCAGCAGCCGCAGGGGGCCCGGGGAGCTGTTTTTT. It translates to CASSRRGPGELFF.

This sequence joins TRBV27 and TRBJ2-1; D is ambiguous. Germline CDR1 MNHEY, CDR2 SMNVEV (reference sequence). The CDR3 sequence is 14 residues long. V gave up 3 bases and J gave up 9 bases, with 15 bases separating them. CDR3 in DNA: TGTGCCAGCAGTTTCTATAAAACTGCGAGTGAGCAGTTCTTC. Its translation is CASSFYKTASEQFF.

This clonotype has just one count. The V call is TRBV27, the J call TRBJ1-1; D is uncertain. The CDR3 length is 13 residues. Trimming left V 7 bases short and J 2 bases short, with 11 bases between. Germline V lookup: CDR1 MNHEY, CDR2 SMNVEV (reference sequence). The CDR3: CASTETGNTEAFF. The CDR3 DNA is TGTGCCAGCACCGAGACGGGCAACACTGAAGCTTTCTTT.

This clonotype was recorded once. This chain joins TRBV5-6 and TRBJ2-3, with 10 bases aligning to TRBD2. The V segment lost 3 bases and the J segment 2 bases; nucleotides outside the gene matches: 6. Germline V gives CDR1 SGHDT, CDR2 YYEEEE. The CDR3 consists of 16 residues. The CDR3 here is CASSSGTSVNTDTQYF. The CDR3 DNA reads TGTGCCAGCAGCTCCGGGACTAGCGTAAACACAGATACGCAGTATTTT.

J is TRBJ2-1 and V is TRBV20-1; 9 positions match TRBD2. The length of the CDR3 is 15 residues. Trimming took 1 base from V and 4 from J; bases not matched to a gene: 5. Germline V gene sequence: CDR1 DFQATT, CDR2 SNEGSKA (reference sequence). The CDR3 is CSARAGTSSYNEQFF. CDR3 coding DNA: TGCAGTGCTAGAGCCGGGACTAGCAGTTACAATGAGCAGTTCTTC.

This clonotype was found a few times. A junction boundary mismatches the germline segment, possibly from a read error. The rearrangement links TRBV9 to TRBJ1-1; 7 nucleotides agree with TRBD1. Germline assignment: CDR1 SGDLS and CDR2 YYNGEE. The CDR3 has 16 residues. The CDR3 protein is CASSEGQMARGTEAFF. CDR3 coding DNA: TGTGCCAGCAGCGAGGGACAGATGGCGAGGGGCACTGAGGCTTTCTTT. Full variable domain (outside the CDR3, taken from reference TRBV9 and TRBJ1-1): DSGVTQTPKHLITATGQRVTLRCSPRSGDLSVYWYQQSLDQGLQFLIQYYNGEERAKGNILERFSAQQFPDLHSELNLSSLELGDSALYFCASSEGQMARGTEAFFGQGTRLTVV.

The chain carries TRBV30 and TRBJ2-1, with 7 bases aligning to TRBD1. The CDR3 length is 12 residues. V lost 5 bases to trimming and J lost 3 bases; unmatched junction nucleotides: 1. CDR1 is GTSNPN, CDR2 SVGIG, per germline (reference sequence). CDR3 sequence reads: CAWWTGYNEQFF. CDR3 nucleotides: TGTGCCTGGTGGACAGGCTACAATGAGCAGTTCTTC.

This chain uses TRBV27 with TRBJ1-2, with D unclear. Trimming stripped 3 bases from V and 0 bases from J, with 5 bases between. The V gene's germline CDR1 is MNHEY and CDR2 SMNVEV (reference sequence). This CDR3 has 13 residues. The CDR3 region is CASSFAANYGYTF. The CDR3 DNA sequence: TGTGCCAGCAGTTTCGCAGCTAACTATGGCTACACCTTC.

V gene TRBV4-1 combines with J gene TRBJ1-5, with TRBD1 matching 7 bases. CDR1 is MGHRA, CDR2 YSYEKL, per germline. CDR3 size: 16 residues. V lost 0 bases and J lost 5; bases outside the gene matches: 7. CDR3: CASSQEEGARDQPQHF. CDR3 DNA: TGCGCCAGCAGCCAAGAGGAGGGGGCGCGGGATCAGCCCCAGCATTTT.

The chain has TRBV3-1 and TRBJ2-1; the match to TRBD1 covers 9 bases. V shed 3 bases and J 3 bases; nucleotides not matched to a gene: 6. Germline lookup yields CDR1 LGHDT and CDR2 YNNKEL (reference sequence). The CDR3 spans 16 residues. The CDR3 nucleotides are TGTGCCAGCAGCCACCTAACAGGGGGCATCTACAATGAGCAGTTCTTC. It is translated as CASSHLTGGIYNEQFF.

CDR3 nucleotides: TGCGCCAGCAGCCCAACTAGCATCGTCAACAATGAGCAGTTCTTC. Translated: CASSPTSIVNNEQFF. The rearrangement uses TRBV4-1 and TRBJ2-1; D perhaps matches TRBD2 (6 bases). Germline V CDR1 and CDR2: MGHRA, YSYEKL. Trimming pared 4 bases from V and 5 bases from J, leaving 15 bases between. The CDR3 has 15 amino acids.

V is TRBV5-1 and J is TRBJ2-2, with TRBD1 identical over 8 bases. Germline V gene data show CDR1 as SGHRS and CDR2 as YFSETQ. Trimming cost V 7 bases and J 2 bases; bases outside gene matches: 4. This CDR3 is 14 amino acids long. The CDR3 DNA is TGCGCCAGCGAGGGGACAGGAAACACCGGGGAGCTGTTTTTT. Translation: CASEGTGNTGELFF.